The source of this T cell receptor beta chain is a study of shared clonotypes between healthy human individuals. Only in-frame clones appear in the TCRdb table, and some are missing; sequencing was by immunoSEQ multiplex PCR. The profile shows 150,000 to 200,000 clones, approximately 92% of them singletons. Trimming removed 6 bases from V and 7 bases from J; junction bases left unmatched: 4. In germline, CDR1 is MNHEY, CDR2 SMNVEV (reference sequence). The CDR3 totals 12 residues. Study conclusions and caveats: When compared with the clonotypes that were shared by all four sorted-subset donors, the non-shared clonotypes turned out to have lower generation probabilities.

With respect to this clone: Its target is unknown.

The chain uses TRBV27 and TRBJ1-2; 8 nucleotides align to TRBD1. Sequencing was done on a sample of naive CD4+ T cells sorted from blood. The subset here: CD45RA+ positively selected. This TCR was sampled from a woman younger than 45 in good health. The CDR3 bases are TGTGCCAGCAGCGACAGGGGATTTGGCTACACCTTC. This gives the protein CASSDRGFGYTF.